These 3 T cell receptor beta chains share one sample of origin, sequenced in a study of cytomegalovirus exposure and HLA in healthy donors. The PCR ran on 60 Vbeta and 13 Jbeta primers. Produced via immunoSEQ multiplex PCR; TCRdb's table is partial and in-frame only. Here the sample spans around 110,000 clones, 8.5% to 10% being singletons. The sequenced sample consisted of PBMCs. These receptors all come from a man aged 25-40 years in good health and CMV-seronegative.

Comment on this clone: Other DNA variants within this sample encode the same CDR3. V gene TRBV4-1 combines with J gene TRBJ2-7; TRBD1 matches 9 bases. The V segment lost 3 bases and the J segment 2 bases; nucleotides outside the gene matches: 5. The CDR3 is 15 amino acids. CDR1 and CDR2 (germline): MGHRA, YSYEKL. Here the CDR3 reads CASSQNRQGAYEQYF. CDR3 sequence (DNA): TGCGCCAGCAGCCAGAACCGACAGGGGGCCTACGAGCAGTACTTC.

This clone was seen a handful of times. The chain carries TRBV7-2 and TRBJ1-1, with 10 bases lining up with TRBD1. J lost 8 bases, V lost 5 bases, and 8 bases had no gene match. The CDR3 sequence is 14 residues long. Looked up from germline, CDR1 is SGHTA and CDR2 is FQGNSA. CDR3 residues: CASSPTRDRGEAFF. The CDR3 bases are TGTGCCAGCAGCCCGACCCGGGACAGGGGAGAAGCTTTCTTT.

This clone has just a few counts. The chain recombines TRBV27 with TRBJ2-7, with D maybe TRBD2 (6 bases). The V and J ends lost 6 bases and 2 bases respectively, with 14 bases between them. Per the germline V gene, CDR1 is MNHEY and CDR2 is SMNVEV (reference sequence). The CDR3 loop spans 14 amino acids. The CDR3 loop is CASRTVGLAYEQYF. In DNA form, the CDR3 reads TGTGCCAGCAGAACCGTGGGACTGGCCTACGAGCAGTACTTC.